This TCR beta chain was captured by sequencing in a study of patients and donors after allogeneic stem cell transplantation. Trimming removed 5 bases from V and 2 bases from J; junction bases left unmatched: 5. The CDR3 is 14 amino acids. Germline V CDR1 and CDR2: ENHRY, SYGVKD. One entry per CDR3 protein results from TCRdb running MiXCR on the RT-PCR reads. This repertoire shows 900,000 to 1,000,000 distinct CDR3 sequences, about a sixth found once; its top ten account for around 6%. The sample comprised blood, either unsorted or a sorted T cell fraction (not recorded which). The V and J genes are TRBV10-3 and TRBJ2-7; 8 bases align to TRBD1. The source of this sequence is a human donor who was either an allogeneic HSCT recipient or a stem cell or donor lymphocyte infusion donor (not recorded which). It is not recorded whose cells these are; they may come from a transplant donor. CDR3: CAISPGQETYEQYF. DNA for the CDR3: TGTGCCATCAGTCCGGGACAGGAGACCTACGAGCAGTACTTC.